Shown below are 24 T cell receptor beta chains from a single sample sequenced in a study of post-analysis software for immune sequencing data. Regarding the study as a whole: Patients used roughly five TRBV segments, including TRBV5-6, TRBV5-1 and TRBV20-1, more often than controls.

For these TCRs, the target antigens are not known. Unique molecular identifiers were carried by the TCR beta cDNA libraries. TCRdb re-called the PCR reads through MiXCR, storing one row per CDR3 protein. The sample shows approximately 570,000 distinct CDR3 sequences, around 40% of them seen only once. What was sequenced was blood. The receptors derive from a girl under 18 with multiple sclerosis.

This chain's CDR3 is CASSEAGGPSGYTF. The CDR3 DNA reads as TGTGCCAGCAGTGAGGCGGGAGGACCATCCGGCTACACCTTC. The chain is built from TRBV25-1 and TRBJ1-2, with no clear D. This CDR3 contains 14 residues. Germline CDR1 MGHDK, CDR2 SYGVNS. V was trimmed by 3 bases and J by 8 bases, leaving 16 bases between them.

With respect to this clonotype: A junction end diverges from the germline sequence, so it may reflect a read error. The gene calls are TRBV13 and TRBJ2-2; 7 positions match TRBD1. This CDR3 region has 17 residues. Germline lookup yields CDR1 PRHDT and CDR2 FYEKMQ (reference sequence). CDR3 in amino acids: CASRKRAGTAKTGELFF. DNA of the CDR3: TGTGCCAGCAGAAAAAGGGCCGGGACAGCGAAAACCGGGGAGCTGTTTTTT.

The chain joins TRBV12-3 or TRBV12-4 to TRBJ2-1, with 7 bases that match TRBD2. Trimming cost V 8 bases and J 3 bases; bases outside gene matches: 13. This CDR3 is 16 amino acids long. CDR3 coding DNA: TGTGCCAGCTCGGGGCGGGAGTCGGACCACTACAATGAGCAGTTCTTC. It translates to CASSGRESDHYNEQFF.

V and J are TRBV12-3 or TRBV12-4 and TRBJ1-4; 8 bases agree with TRBD1. This CDR3 has 14 residues. V trimming: 5 bases; J trimming: 3 bases; junction bases outside the gene matches: 2. The CDR3 reads CASSPGQANEKLFF. The CDR3 coding sequence is TGTGCCAGCAGTCCGGGACAGGCTAATGAAAAACTGTTTTTT.

In this sample, this clonotype turned up many times. This sequence joins TRBV5-1 and TRBJ2-5, with 8 bases matching TRBD2. The V gene's germline CDR1 is SGHRS and CDR2 YFSETQ. J lost 5 bases, V lost 0 bases, and 9 bases had no gene match. The length of the CDR3 is 16 residues. The CDR3 is CASSLGVAGSLETQYF. The CDR3 nucleotides read TGCGCCAGCAGCTTGGGAGTAGCGGGATCGCTGGAGACCCAGTACTTC.

This chain uses TRBV12-3 or TRBV12-4 with TRBJ2-7; possibly TRBD2 for D (6 bases). Deletions cut 8 bases from V and 1 base from J, with 21 bases between. CDR3 length equals 16 residues. Here the CDR3 reads CASGFWGVPLSYEQYF. CDR3 sequence (DNA): TGTGCCAGCGGATTCTGGGGGGTCCCCCTTTCCTACGAGCAGTACTTC.

This clonotype was detected only a few times. The V and J genes are TRBV5-8 and TRBJ1-2; TRBD1 matches at 7 bases. CDR1 and CDR2 (germline): SGHTS, YDEGEE. This CDR3 contains 15 residues. V dropped 3 bases and J dropped 8; count of bases not matched to a gene: 13. CDR3: CASSSSGTASLGYTF. CDR3 in DNA: TGTGCCAGCAGCTCCTCCGGGACAGCCTCTTTAGGCTACACCTTC.

This clonotype was counted a few times. This chain joins TRBV25-1 and TRBJ2-1; D is perhaps TRBD1 or TRBD2 (5 bases each). There are 13 residues in the CDR3. V lost 2 bases, J lost 5 bases, and 7 bases lay in between. Germline CDR1 reads MGHDK; CDR2 reads SYGVNS. CDR3 amino acids: CASSEGDHNEQFF. The CDR3 DNA is TGTGCCAGCAGTGAAGGGGACCACAATGAGCAGTTCTTC. The whole variable domain, remainder taken from reference TRBV25-1 and TRBJ2-1, is EADIYQTPRYLVIGTGKKITLECSQTMGHDKMYWYQQDPGMELHLIHYSYGVNSTEKGDLSSESTVSRIRTEHFPLTLESARPSHTSQYLCASSEGDHNEQFFGPGTRLTVL.

The V and J genes are TRBV12-3 or TRBV12-4 and TRBJ2-2; no definite D call. With 1 base removed from V and 7 bases from J, the gap between germline ends came to 10 bases. The CDR3 sequence is 14 residues long. As DNA, the CDR3 is TGTGCCAGCAGTTTAGAGGCTGTCGGCGGGGAGCTGTTTTTT. Its translation is CASSLEAVGGELFF.

The DNA of the CDR3 is TGTGCCAGCAGTTACTGGGGACGGACCTCCTACGAGCAGTACTTC. This encodes CASSYWGRTSYEQYF. The chain links TRBV6-5 to TRBJ2-7, with D perhaps TRBD1 or TRBD2 (5 bases each). The CDR3 runs 15 residues. Germline V gene data show CDR1 as MNHEY and CDR2 as SVGAGI. With 1 base removed from V and 0 bases from J, the gap between germline ends came to 10 bases.

This clonotype was counted between two and nine times. V usage is TRBV6-6 and J usage is TRBJ2-7; D remains unclear. Trimming pared 6 bases from V and 1 base from J, leaving 13 bases between. CDR1 and CDR2 (germline): MNHNY, SVGAGI (reference sequence). CDR3 length: 14 amino acids. The CDR3 region has the DNA TGTGCCAGCAGAAAGCGTAAAAATTCCTACGAGCAGTACTTC. Translating it yields CASRKRKNSYEQYF.

This clonotype was seen only a few times. V and J are TRBV6-6 and TRBJ1-5; TRBD1 is a possible D gene (6 bases). Germline CDR1 and CDR2: MNHNY and SVGAGI (reference sequence). The germline V and J ends were trimmed by 5 bases and 0 bases, with 14 bases remaining between them. CDR3 length: 16 amino acids. DNA for the CDR3: TGTGCCAGCAGTCAGCCGGGACATTATAGCAATCAGCCCCAGCATTTT. It encodes CASSQPGHYSNQPQHF.

The CDR3 DNA reads as TGTGCCAGCAGCCCGGACGTTCCCTACGAGCAGTACTTC. Translated, it gives CASSPDVPYEQYF. The chain is built from TRBV7-9 and TRBJ2-7; no clear D. CDR1 SEHNR and CDR2 FQNEAQ come from the germline V gene (reference sequence). The length of the CDR3 is 13 residues. Between the trimmed V and J ends, which lost 5 bases and 2 bases, there was a span of 10 bases.

The chain recombines TRBV5-1 with TRBJ2-7; 11 bases are a match to TRBD2. The CDR3 is 15 residues long. The junction had 8 bases not matched to a gene; V was cut back by 4 bases and J by 5 bases. Germline lookup yields CDR1 SGHRS and CDR2 YFSETQ. The CDR3 DNA reads as TGCGCCAGCAGCCTGAAGACTAGCGGGACGGACGAGCAGTACTTC. It codes for CASSLKTSGTDEQYF.

DNA of the CDR3: TGCGCCAGCAGCCAAGGGCGGGGGGGGACCAAAAACATTCAGTACTTC. Its protein product is CASSQGRGGTKNIQYF. The chain is built from TRBV4-1 and TRBJ2-4; 9 positions match TRBD2. The CDR3 has 16 amino acids. Germline values: CDR1 MGHRA, CDR2 YSYEKL. V dropped 1 base and J dropped 2; count of bases not matched to a gene: 3.

The sample holds a few counts of this clonotype. The gene calls are TRBV10-3 and TRBJ1-5; D not certain. Per the germline V gene, CDR1 is ENHRY and CDR2 is SYGVKD. This CDR3 contains 13 residues. V was shortened by 2 bases and J by 5 bases, with 7 bases between the two germline ends. Written as DNA, the CDR3 is TGTGCCATCAGTGAGGCAGAAGATCAGCCCCAGCATTTT. Residues: CAISEAEDQPQHF.

The chain employs TRBV9 and TRBJ1-1; TRBD1 agrees at 8 bases. The CDR3 runs to 14 residues. Germline values: CDR1 SGDLS, CDR2 YYNGEE. V was clipped by 1 base and J by 6 bases; unmatched bases: 5. The CDR3, as DNA: TGTGCCAGCAGCGTAACGGGCAGGGGGCCTGAAGCTTTCTTT. Translation gives CASSVTGRGPEAFF.

The V call is TRBV12-3 or TRBV12-4, the J call TRBJ2-7, with a weak D call TRBD1 (5 bases). Trimming cost V 5 bases and J 4 bases, with 18 bases left between them. This CDR3 has 15 amino acids. CDR3 in DNA: TGTGCCAGCAGTGACAGTATCCTCAGAGCATACGAGCAGTACTTC. As protein: CASSDSILRAYEQYF.

This clonotype appeared a few times. In nucleotides, the CDR3 is TGCGCCAGCAGCTTAACAGGGGACTCTGGCTACACCTTC. Its translation is CASSLTGDSGYTF. The gene calls are TRBV5-1 and TRBJ1-2, with 7 bases fitting TRBD1. The CDR3 length is 13 residues. After removal of 2 bases from V and 7 bases from J, the junction contained 5 bases not matched to a gene. In germline, CDR1 is SGHRS, CDR2 YFSETQ. The full variable domain, its missing parts supplied by reference TRBV5-1 and TRBJ1-2, is KAGVTQTPRYLIKTRGQQVTLSCSPISGHRSVSWYQQTPGQGLQFLFEYFSETQRNKGNFPGRFSGRQFSNSRSEMNVSTLELGDSALYLCASSLTGDSGYTFGSGTRLTVV.

On this clonotype: One end of the junction is discordant with germline, which a read error may explain. This chain joins TRBV2 and TRBJ2-5; TRBD2 aligns across 10 bases. Germline CDR1 and CDR2: SNHLY and FYNNEI. The CDR3 length is 14 residues. The DNA of the CDR3 is TGTGCCAGCAGGGAAGCGGGAGGGCCGACGTCCCCGTACTTC. This sequence encodes CASREAGGPTSPYF.

J is TRBJ2-4 and V is TRBV7-2, with 9 positions matching TRBD1. The CDR3 sequence is 14 residues long. Trimming took 4 bases from V and 5 from J; bases not matched to a gene: 3. Germline CDR1 and CDR2: SGHTA and FQGNSA. The CDR3 protein is CASSSDRGENIQYF. The CDR3 nucleotides read TGTGCCAGCAGCTCCGACAGGGGGGAAAACATTCAGTACTTC.

This chain connects TRBV6-6 to TRBJ1-2; D possibly corresponds to TRBD1 (6 bases). Germline V lookup: CDR1 MNHNY, CDR2 SVGAGI (reference sequence). The CDR3 totals 14 residues. V lost 6 bases, J lost 4 bases, and 15 bases lay in between. The CDR3 loop is CASSSVDSSYGYTF. Written as DNA, the CDR3 is TGTGCCAGCAGCTCCGTGGACAGTTCCTATGGCTACACCTTC.

This clonotype came up a few times. V gene TRBV28 combines with J gene TRBJ2-1, with D possibly matching TRBD1 (6 bases). The CDR3 runs 14 residues. The V gene lost 2 bases and the J gene lost 7 bases, with 12 bases spanning the gap. The germline CDR1 and CDR2 sequences are MDHEN and SYDVKM. CDR3 coding DNA: TGTGCCAGCAGTTTAGGACAGTTAGGGAATGAGCAGTTCTTC. Encoded protein: CASSLGQLGNEQFF. Filled out from reference TRBV28 and TRBJ2-1, the complete variable domain reads DVKVTQSSRYLVKRTGEKVFLECVQDMDHENMFWYRQDPGLGLRLIYFSYDVKMKEKGDIPEGYSVSREKKERFSLILESASTNQTSMYLCASSLGQLGNEQFFGPGTRLTVL.

This clonotype was counted between two and nine times. The chain joins TRBV5-6 to TRBJ1-1; the match to TRBD1 covers 7 bases. The CDR3 loop spans 14 amino acids. Looked up from germline, CDR1 is SGHDT and CDR2 is YYEEEE. The V segment lost 1 base and the J segment 7 bases; nucleotides outside the gene matches: 7. Written as DNA, the CDR3 is TGTGCCAGCAGCTTGCGAGGGGGCGGGAATGAAGCTTTCTTT. Translating it yields CASSLRGGGNEAFF.